This is a list of T cell receptor beta chains from one sample in a study of T cells in Graves' hyperthyroidism and ophthalmopathy. TCRdb recomputed calls from the multiplex PCR reads with MiXCR, one row per CDR3 protein. This table holds about 250,000 distinct CDR3 sequences, approximately 24% found once. Sequencing was performed on blood. These receptors came from a woman aged 40 to 55 with Graves' ophthalmopathy. Both conserved end residues are part of each CDR3. Fields, in order: V gene, J gene, D gene, clone size, CDR3 protein, CDR3 DNA. A D gene is named only where the DNA matches it firmly. Rows give clone size only sometimes, using once, few, many, or a class for an expanded clone.

V gene: TRBV27; J gene: TRBJ2-5; D gene: TRBD2; clone size: .; CDR3 protein: CASSRRGLAGQETQYF; CDR3 DNA: TGTGCCAGCAGCCGGAGGGGACTAGCGGGCCAAGAGACCCAGTACTTC
V gene: TRBV28; J gene: TRBJ1-2; D gene: .; clone size: .; CDR3 protein: CASSSPLSGYTF; CDR3 DNA: TGTGCCAGCAGTTCCCCCCTCTCGGGCTACACCTTC
V gene: TRBV4-1; J gene: TRBJ2-7; D gene: TRBD1; clone size: many; CDR3 protein: CASSPERGRGTYEQYF; CDR3 DNA: TGCGCCAGCAGCCCTGAAAGGGGCAGGGGGACCTACGAGCAGTACTTC
V gene: TRBV28; J gene: TRBJ2-7; D gene: .; clone size: many; CDR3 protein: CASSQAGGSYEQYF; CDR3 DNA: TGTGCCAGCAGTCAAGCAGGGGGGTCCTACGAGCAGTACTTC
V gene: TRBV30; J gene: TRBJ2-3; D gene: .; clone size: many; CDR3 protein: CAWSVLDTQYF; CDR3 DNA: TGTGCCTGGAGTGTACTGGATACGCAGTATTTT
V gene: TRBV12-3/TRBV12-4; J gene: TRBJ2-7; D gene: TRBD2; clone size: .; CDR3 protein: CASSLAGGRGEQYF; CDR3 DNA: TGTGCCAGCAGCTTAGCGGGGGGCCGGGGGGAGCAGTACTTC
V gene: TRBV7-9; J gene: TRBJ1-1; D gene: TRBD1; clone size: once; CDR3 protein: CASRPGQRYEAFF; CDR3 DNA: TGTGCCAGCAGGCCGGGACAGCGTTATGAAGCTTTCTTT
V gene: TRBV5-1; J gene: TRBJ2-6; D gene: .; clone size: many; CDR3 protein: CASSLQITSGANVLTF; CDR3 DNA: TGCGCCAGCAGCCTACAAATCACGTCTGGGGCCAACGTCCTGACTTTC
V gene: TRBV6-4; J gene: TRBJ2-2; D gene: TRBD2; clone size: many; CDR3 protein: CASSLSPSGRGTGELFF; CDR3 DNA: TGTGCCAGCAGTCTCTCCCCTAGCGGGCGTGGCACCGGGGAGCTGTTTTTT
V gene: TRBV15; J gene: TRBJ1-1; D gene: TRBD1; clone size: .; CDR3 protein: CATSRKQGDTEAFF; CDR3 DNA: TGTGCCACCAGCAGAAAACAGGGGGACACTGAAGCTTTCTTT
V gene: TRBV28; J gene: TRBJ1-5; D gene: TRBD1; clone size: .; CDR3 protein: CASSLTGPRGNQPQHF; CDR3 DNA: TGTGCCAGCAGTTTGACAGGGCCAAGGGGCAATCAGCCCCAGCATTTT
V gene: TRBV29-1; J gene: TRBJ1-2; D gene: .; clone size: many; CDR3 protein: CSAGVPQGIGYGYTF; CDR3 DNA: TGCAGCGCTGGGGTTCCGCAGGGGATAGGCTATGGCTACACCTTC
V gene: TRBV6-2/TRBV6-3; J gene: TRBJ2-2; D gene: .; clone size: .; CDR3 protein: CASSYPGPHTGELFF; CDR3 DNA: TGTGCCAGCAGTTACCCGGGACCACACACCGGGGAGCTGTTTTTT
V gene: TRBV20-1; J gene: TRBJ1-3; D gene: .; clone size: many; CDR3 protein: CSARGLAGSGNTIYF; CDR3 DNA: TGCAGTGCTAGGGGCCTCGCAGGGTCTGGAAACACCATATATTTT
V gene: TRBV3-1; J gene: TRBJ2-5; D gene: .; clone size: few; CDR3 protein: CASRRVGGETQYF; CDR3 DNA: TGTGCCAGCAGACGGGTAGGTGGGGAGACCCAGTACTTC
V gene: TRBV6-2/TRBV6-3; J gene: TRBJ1-5; D gene: TRBD1; clone size: .; CDR3 protein: CASSYLGTVSNQPQHF; CDR3 DNA: TGTGCCAGCAGTTACCTCGGGACAGTTAGCAATCAGCCCCAGCATTTT
V gene: TRBV5-1; J gene: TRBJ2-6; D gene: .; clone size: .; CDR3 protein: CASSFRGVGANVLTF; CDR3 DNA: TGCGCCAGCAGCTTCCGTGGGGTAGGGGCCAACGTCCTGACTTTC
V gene: TRBV27; J gene: TRBJ2-3; D gene: TRBD1; clone size: many; CDR3 protein: CASSSTGTASTDTQYF; CDR3 DNA: TGTGCCAGCAGTTCGACCGGGACAGCAAGCACAGATACGCAGTATTTT
V gene: TRBV15; J gene: TRBJ2-3; D gene: TRBD1; clone size: .; CDR3 protein: CATSKGTGRSTDTQYF; CDR3 DNA: TGTGCCACCAGCAAAGGGACAGGGAGAAGCACAGATACGCAGTATTTT
V gene: TRBV20-1; J gene: TRBJ2-4; D gene: .; clone size: once; CDR3 protein: CSARAGNSDIQYF; CDR3 DNA: TGCAGTGCTAGGGCCGGGAACTCGGACATTCAGTACTTC
V gene: TRBV6-2/TRBV6-3; J gene: TRBJ2-7; D gene: .; clone size: .; CDR3 protein: CASRKAGFYEQYF; CDR3 DNA: TGTGCCAGCAGGAAAGCGGGTTTCTACGAGCAGTACTTC
V gene: TRBV11-2; J gene: TRBJ2-7; D gene: TRBD2; clone size: .; CDR3 protein: CASSSGLADFSEQYF; CDR3 DNA: TGTGCCAGCAGTTCGGGACTAGCTGACTTCTCCGAGCAGTACTTC
V gene: TRBV28; J gene: TRBJ2-7; D gene: .; clone size: many; CDR3 protein: CASSSPGRQGYEQYF; CDR3 DNA: TGTGCCAGCAGTTCCCCGGGACGGCAAGGCTACGAGCAGTACTTC
V gene: TRBV28; J gene: TRBJ2-7; D gene: TRBD1; clone size: many; CDR3 protein: CASSSGQERTYEQYF; CDR3 DNA: TGTGCCAGCAGTTCTGGACAGGAGCGAACCTACGAGCAGTACTTC
V gene: TRBV18; J gene: TRBJ2-7; D gene: TRBD2; clone size: many; CDR3 protein: CASSPRTSGRYEQYF; CDR3 DNA: TGTGCCAGCTCACCACGGACTAGCGGGAGATACGAGCAGTACTTC
V gene: TRBV4-1; J gene: TRBJ1-2; D gene: .; clone size: many; CDR3 protein: CASSQDTIPTSSFYGYTF; CDR3 DNA: TGCGCCAGCAGCCAAGATACAATCCCCACCTCTAGCTTCTATGGCTACACCTTC
V gene: TRBV6-1; J gene: TRBJ2-7; D gene: .; clone size: many; CDR3 protein: CASSEFGKVYEQYF; CDR3 DNA: TGTGCCAGCAGTGAATTCGGGAAAGTCTACGAGCAGTACTTC
V gene: TRBV28; J gene: TRBJ2-7; D gene: TRBD1; clone size: many; CDR3 protein: CASSLLWTGLDEQYF; CDR3 DNA: TGTGCCAGCAGTTTATTGTGGACAGGGCTCGACGAGCAGTACTTC
V gene: TRBV20-1; J gene: TRBJ1-5; D gene: .; clone size: many; CDR3 protein: CSVGGKGNQPQHF; CDR3 DNA: TGCAGTGTAGGAGGGAAGGGCAATCAGCCCCAGCATTTT
V gene: TRBV5-1; J gene: TRBJ2-7; D gene: .; clone size: .; CDR3 protein: CASSPGASTYEQYF; CDR3 DNA: TGCGCCAGCAGCCCGGGGGCGAGCACCTACGAGCAGTACTTC
V gene: TRBV15; J gene: TRBJ2-5; D gene: .; clone size: many; CDR3 protein: CATSRQTGAALGTQYF; CDR3 DNA: TGTGCCACCAGCAGACAAACCGGGGCCGCCCTGGGGACCCAGTACTTC
V gene: TRBV11-2; J gene: TRBJ2-5; D gene: .; clone size: many; CDR3 protein: CASSLQRSGQETQYF; CDR3 DNA: TGTGCCAGCAGCTTGCAGAGGAGTGGCCAAGAGACCCAGTACTTC
V gene: TRBV11-2; J gene: TRBJ2-5; D gene: .; clone size: many; CDR3 protein: CASSLVPQETQYF; CDR3 DNA: TGTGCCAGCAGCTTAGTCCCCCAAGAGACCCAGTACTTC
V gene: TRBV19; J gene: TRBJ1-1; D gene: .; clone size: many; CDR3 protein: CASSIPPNTEAFF; CDR3 DNA: TGTGCCAGTAGTATACCACCTAACACTGAAGCTTTCTTT
V gene: TRBV19; J gene: TRBJ1-1; D gene: .; clone size: few; CDR3 protein: CASNQGRMNTEAFF; CDR3 DNA: TGTGCCAGTAACCAAGGACGGATGAACACTGAAGCTTTCTTT
V gene: TRBV3-1; J gene: TRBJ2-7; D gene: TRBD2; clone size: many; CDR3 protein: CASSQGLAVAEQYF; CDR3 DNA: TGTGCCAGCAGCCAGGGACTAGCCGTAGCCGAGCAGTACTTC
V gene: TRBV30; J gene: TRBJ1-5; D gene: TRBD1; clone size: many; CDR3 protein: CAWDRGRGASNQPQHF; CDR3 DNA: TGTGCCTGGGACAGGGGAAGAGGTGCGAGCAATCAGCCCCAGCATTTT
V gene: TRBV5-1; J gene: TRBJ1-1; D gene: .; clone size: .; CDR3 protein: CASSFMANTEAFF; CDR3 DNA: TGCGCCAGCAGCTTTATGGCGAACACTGAAGCTTTCTTT
V gene: TRBV29-1; J gene: TRBJ1-1; D gene: .; clone size: many; CDR3 protein: CSVDRELNTEAFF; CDR3 DNA: TGCAGCGTTGATAGGGAATTGAACACTGAAGCTTTCTTT
V gene: TRBV7-9; J gene: TRBJ2-5; D gene: TRBD2; clone size: many; CDR3 protein: CASSTSSGRARETQYF; CDR3 DNA: TGTGCCAGCAGCACCTCAAGCGGGAGGGCCCGGGAGACCCAGTACTTC
V gene: TRBV29-1; J gene: TRBJ1-1; D gene: .; clone size: .; CDR3 protein: CSVVKGQGNTEAFF; CDR3 DNA: TGCAGCGTTGTAAAGGGGCAGGGGAACACTGAAGCTTTCTTT
V gene: TRBV15; J gene: TRBJ2-7; D gene: .; clone size: .; CDR3 protein: CATSRVSAYEQYF; CDR3 DNA: TGTGCCACCAGCAGAGTTTCGGCCTACGAGCAGTACTTC
V gene: TRBV20-1; J gene: TRBJ2-2; D gene: TRBD2; clone size: many; CDR3 protein: CSARLAGGQNKGTGELFF; CDR3 DNA: TGCAGTGCTAGATTAGCGGGAGGGCAAAATAAGGGGACCGGGGAGCTGTTTTTT
V gene: TRBV4-2; J gene: TRBJ1-1; D gene: .; clone size: many; CDR3 protein: CASSQEGRMNTEAFF; CDR3 DNA: TGTGCCAGCAGCCAAGAGGGCAGGATGAACACTGAAGCTTTCTTT
V gene: TRBV12-5; J gene: TRBJ1-1; D gene: TRBD1; clone size: .; CDR3 protein: CASGTTTGEGEAFF; CDR3 DNA: TGTGCTAGTGGAACGACGACAGGGGAGGGTGAAGCTTTCTTT
V gene: TRBV10-3; J gene: TRBJ1-1; D gene: .; clone size: many; CDR3 protein: CASGGASTEAFF; CDR3 DNA: TGTGCCTCGGGGGGGGCTAGTACTGAAGCTTTCTTT
V gene: TRBV7-9; J gene: TRBJ1-1; D gene: .; clone size: .; CDR3 protein: CASSPRRGGETEAFF; CDR3 DNA: TGTGCCAGCAGCCCTAGGAGGGGGGGAGAAACTGAAGCTTTCTTT
V gene: TRBV20-1; J gene: TRBJ2-7; D gene: TRBD2; clone size: few; CDR3 protein: CTASRGLAGSYEQYF; CDR3 DNA: TGCACTGCTAGCCGGGGACTAGCGGGGTCCTACGAGCAGTACTTC
V gene: TRBV30; J gene: TRBJ1-2; D gene: .; clone size: many; CDR3 protein: CAWSHPGRADYTF; CDR3 DNA: TGTGCCTGGTCGCACCCAGGCAGGGCCGACTACACCTTC
V gene: TRBV18; J gene: TRBJ2-1; D gene: TRBD1; clone size: .; CDR3 protein: CASSPGTGGGYNEQFF; CDR3 DNA: TGTGCCAGCTCACCCGGGACAGGGGGTGGATACAATGAGCAGTTCTTC
V gene: TRBV28; J gene: TRBJ1-1; D gene: .; clone size: .; CDR3 protein: CASSLHTPPEAFF; CDR3 DNA: TGTGCCAGCAGTTTACACACGCCCCCTGAAGCTTTCTTT
V gene: TRBV6-1; J gene: TRBJ2-7; D gene: .; clone size: few; CDR3 protein: CASSASLTLSEQYF; CDR3 DNA: TGTGCCAGCAGTGCGAGCCTTACCCTCTCCGAGCAGTACTTC
V gene: TRBV6-5; J gene: TRBJ2-7; D gene: TRBD1; clone size: .; CDR3 protein: CASSYTGGYEQYF; CDR3 DNA: TGTGCCAGCAGTTACACAGGGGGCTACGAGCAGTACTTC
V gene: TRBV4-2; J gene: TRBJ1-2; D gene: .; clone size: many; CDR3 protein: CASSRTGEDYGYTF; CDR3 DNA: TGTGCCAGCAGCCGAACAGGAGAAGACTATGGCTACACCTTC
V gene: TRBV27; J gene: TRBJ2-7; D gene: .; clone size: many; CDR3 protein: CASSFPLELREQYF; CDR3 DNA: TGTGCCAGCAGTTTTCCCCTCGAATTACGCGAGCAGTACTTC
V gene: TRBV10-3; J gene: TRBJ2-7; D gene: TRBD1; clone size: .; CDR3 protein: CAIRKQGQTYEQYF; CDR3 DNA: TGTGCCATCAGGAAACAGGGGCAGACCTACGAGCAGTACTTC
V gene: TRBV7-2; J gene: TRBJ2-5; D gene: .; clone size: many; CDR3 protein: CASSLALLARETQYF; CDR3 DNA: TGTGCCAGCAGCTTAGCGCTACTAGCTAGAGAGACCCAGTACTTC
V gene: TRBV10-3; J gene: TRBJ2-5; D gene: .; clone size: .; CDR3 protein: CAIRPGPQETQYF; CDR3 DNA: TGTGCCATCCGACCGGGACCCCAAGAGACCCAGTACTTC
V gene: TRBV30; J gene: TRBJ2-5; D gene: TRBD2; clone size: .; CDR3 protein: CAWSEGLAGLRETQYF; CDR3 DNA: TGTGCCTGGAGTGAAGGACTAGCGGGACTGAGGGAGACCCAGTACTTC
V gene: TRBV30; J gene: TRBJ1-5; D gene: TRBD1; clone size: few; CDR3 protein: CARTRGQELSQPQHF; CDR3 DNA: TGTGCCCGGACCCGGGGACAGGAGCTAAGTCAGCCCCAGCATTTT